Included here is one T cell receptor beta chain sequence, with context. Its target is not known. Together with a sample-barcoded 5' primer, a J-beta primer mix was included in a second PCR lasting roughly 6 to 12 cycles. TCRdb ran MiXCR on the 5' RACE reads and lists one entry per CDR3 protein. The sample records 1,800,000 or so distinct CDR3 sequences, about 39% being singletons. This entry is derived from a study of blood T cells in healthy people across ages. As for the study in general: When template switching was applied, about one barcoded beta molecule was captured per two T cells. The study, taken as a whole, reports: Long-lived donors had more naive CD4+ cells and higher diversity than aged donors. The study could not conclusively compare naive and antigen-experienced cells, given its unsorted PBMCs. Diversity estimated from one million T cells was considered an underestimate.

What was sequenced was blood. The TCR was taken from a human donor in good health.

This chain's CDR3 is CASSYIRAHKSTDTQYF. The CDR3 bases are TGTGCCAGCAGCTATATCCGGGCCCACAAGAGCACAGATACGCAGTATTTT. This chain uses TRBV5-8 with TRBJ2-3; D not certain. The V gene's germline CDR1 is SGHTS and CDR2 YDEGEE. Trimming removed 3 bases from V and 0 bases from J, with 17 bases in between. There are 17 residues in the CDR3.